The source of this T cell receptor beta chain is a study of PD-1 blockade in classical Hodgkin lymphoma. Unmatched junction bases numbered 9, after V lost 4 bases and J lost 4 bases. The CDR3 extends over 16 amino acids. CDR1 and CDR2 (germline): SGHNT, YYREEE (reference sequence). Assay used: immunoSEQ multiplex PCR; TCRdb lists only in-frame clones, some missing. The repertoire holds approximately 13,000 clones, with about four fifths as singletons. Every patient relapsed after autologous stem cell transplantation, and brentuximab vedotin exposure varied. Complete response, partial response or progressive disease constituted the best response categories observed.

This chain joins TRBV5-4 and TRBJ2-7, with 12 bases that match TRBD1. The sequencing here drew on peripheral blood mononuclear cells (PBMCs), taken at baseline. The receptor was isolated from a human donor with classical Hodgkin lymphoma. CDR3: CASSRGTGGASYEQYF. The CDR3 DNA reads as TGTGCCAGCAGCCGTGGGACAGGGGGCGCTTCTTACGAGCAGTACTTC.